This T cell receptor (beta chain) was identified during a study of human T cells and chemical hapten exposure. At the level of the study: Subjects had 2% DPC placed on about 2 cm by about 2 cm of upper inner arm skin for sensitization. Mostly female patients had alopecia areata, totalis or universalis. Study results and limitations: Expanded TCRs clustered into significantly more large CDR3 similarity groups than controls, the analysis revealed.

TCRdb used MiXCR to reprocess the RACE reads, holding one entry per CDR3 protein. The sample includes nearly 350,000 distinct CDR3 sequences, under 9% of them seen just once. Time point reported: patch test 1, 2 weeks after DPC sensitization. As for treatment: therapeutic diphenylcyclopropenone sensitization with weekly scalp DPC. As regards this clonotype: The antigen is not known.

The CDR3 has 15 amino acids. CDR1 and CDR2 from the germline V gene are SEHNR and FQNEAQ (reference sequence). Between the trimmed V and J ends, which lost 10 bases and 3 bases, there was a span of 19 bases. The source was whole blood, collected in connection with sensitization to the hapten diphenylcyclopropenone (DPC). This chain connects TRBV7-9 to TRBJ1-3, with unresolved D. The sequence derives from a woman between 18 and 30 years old with alopecia areata. Some clones in this sample may be carry-over from other donors' samples. The CDR3: CATTPKTGYGNTIYF. CDR3 sequence (DNA): TGTGCCACCACTCCAAAAACGGGTTATGGAAACACCATATATTTT.